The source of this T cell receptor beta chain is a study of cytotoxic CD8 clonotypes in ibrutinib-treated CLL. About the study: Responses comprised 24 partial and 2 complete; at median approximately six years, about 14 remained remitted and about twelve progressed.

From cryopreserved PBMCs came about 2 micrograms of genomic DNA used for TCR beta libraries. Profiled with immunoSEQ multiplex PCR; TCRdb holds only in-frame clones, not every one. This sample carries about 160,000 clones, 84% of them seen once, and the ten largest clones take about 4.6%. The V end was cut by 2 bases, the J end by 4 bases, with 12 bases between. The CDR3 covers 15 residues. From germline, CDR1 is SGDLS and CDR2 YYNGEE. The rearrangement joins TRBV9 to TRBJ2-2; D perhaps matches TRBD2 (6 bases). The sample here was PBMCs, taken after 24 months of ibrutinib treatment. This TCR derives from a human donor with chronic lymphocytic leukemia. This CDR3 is CASSVEGTVTGELFF. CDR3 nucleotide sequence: TGTGCCAGCAGCGTGGAAGGGACTGTCACCGGGGAGCTGTTTTTT.